These 13 T cell receptor beta chains were sequenced from one sample in a study of cytomegalovirus exposure and HLA in healthy donors. PCR amplification relied on 60 Vbeta primers (plus 13 Jbeta primers). Here immunoSEQ multiplex PCR was the method, and the copy in TCRdb shows in-frame clones only, minus some. In the table there are some 110,000 clones, roughly 13% of which are singletons. The sequencing input was PBMCs. The source is a middle-aged man in good health and CMV-seropositive.

This clone has only a few counts. The V call is TRBV4-1, the J call TRBJ1-2; 8 bases fit TRBD1. V shed 4 bases and J 0 bases; nucleotides not matched to a gene: 4. This CDR3 region has 15 residues. Germline assignment: CDR1 MGHRA and CDR2 YSYEKL. The CDR3 protein is CASSRGQGTNYGYTF. The CDR3 DNA reads as TGCGCCAGCAGCCGAGGACAGGGAACTAACTATGGCTACACCTTC.

In its sample, this clone was seen a few times. The chain couples TRBV5-8 to TRBJ2-5; D is possibly TRBD2 (6 bases). V lost 4 bases and J lost 4, with 23 bases in between. Germline CDR1 is SGHTS and CDR2 is YDEGEE. The CDR3 extends over 17 amino acids. This CDR3 reads CASSPRRLGGEGETQYF. The CDR3 DNA reads as TGTGCCAGCAGCCCAAGGCGTTTGGGGGGAGAGGGAGAGACCCAGTACTTC. Looking up the rest from reference TRBV5-8 and TRBJ2-5 gives the full variable domain: EAGVTQSPTHLIKTRGQQATLRCSPISGHTSVYWYQQALGLGLQFLLWYDEGEERNRGNFPPRFSGRQFPNYSSELNVNALELEDSALYLCASSPRRLGGEGETQYFGPGTRLLVL.

This clone was counted a few times. This chain connects TRBV2 to TRBJ2-4; the match to TRBD2 covers 7 bases. The CDR3 has 17 residues. Germline CDR1 reads SNHLY; CDR2 reads FYNNEI. Trimming at V came to 7 bases and at J to 6 bases, leaving 18 bases not matched to a gene. In DNA form, the CDR3 reads TGTGCCAGCACAGGATTTCCTAGGCGGGAGCTTGGAAACATTCAGTACTTC. It yields the protein CASTGFPRRELGNIQYF.

As concerns this clone: A read error is likely, as this CDR3 ends without the conserved phenylalanine or tryptophan. Because the CDR3's place on the DNA is in doubt, the DNA is left out and the CDR3 is given as listed by TCRdb. The V gene is TRBV30, the J gene TRBJ1-1. Per the germline V gene, CDR1 is GTSNPN and CDR2 is SVGIG (reference sequence). With termini counted, the CDR3 has 8 amino acids. This CDR3 reads CAWSVHTI.

The chain links TRBV18 to TRBJ1-1; D ambiguous. Trimming took off 3 bases at V and 2 bases at J, with 13 bases between the two ends. The CDR3 sequence is 15 residues long. The germline CDR1 and CDR2 sequences are KGHSH and LQKENI. Written as DNA, the CDR3 is TGTGCCAGCTCACCGGAGATGAGCCTAAACACTGAAGCTTTCTTT. Translation: CASSPEMSLNTEAFF. The full variable domain, its missing parts supplied by reference TRBV18 and TRBJ1-1, is NAGVMQNPRHLVRRRGQEARLRCSPMKGHSHVYWYRQLPEEGLKFMVYLQKENIIDESGMPKERFSAEFPKEGPSILRIQQVVRGDSAAYFCASSPEMSLNTEAFFGQGTRLTVV.

V and J are TRBV27 and TRBJ2-7; D may be TRBD1 (7 bases). Germline CDR1 and CDR2: MNHEY and SMNVEV (reference sequence). The V end was cut by 0 bases, the J end by 6 bases, with 15 bases between. The CDR3 totals 15 residues. CDR3 in amino acids: CASSLSRTGEAEQYF. CDR3 nucleotides: TGTGCCAGCAGTTTATCTCGCACAGGGGAGGCCGAGCAGTACTTC.

CDR3: CASSPGLNYGYTF. Here the CDR3 DNA reads TGTGCCAGCAGTCCGGGACTTAACTATGGCTACACCTTC. V usage is TRBV25-1 and J usage is TRBJ1-2; D possibly corresponds to TRBD1 (5 bases). The ends were cut back, 5 bases at V and 1 base at J, with 8 bases in the middle. This CDR3 region has 13 residues. Germline CDR1 MGHDK, CDR2 SYGVNS.

This clone was counted between two and nine times. V and J are TRBV5-4 and TRBJ2-1; 8 positions agree with TRBD1. CDR1 and CDR2 from the germline V gene are SGHNT and YYREEE (reference sequence). Trimming at V came to 4 bases and at J to 0 bases, leaving 6 bases not matched to a gene. The CDR3 runs to 16 residues. The CDR3 sequence: CASSGSQGGSYNEQFF. The CDR3 region has the DNA TGTGCCAGCAGCGGATCACAGGGGGGCTCCTACAATGAGCAGTTCTTC.

This clone was observed a handful of times. The chain has TRBV6-6 and TRBJ2-7; the match to TRBD1 covers 8 bases. CDR3 size: 16 residues. The germline V gene encodes CDR1 MNHNY and CDR2 SVGAGI (reference sequence). V shed 6 bases and J 4 bases; nucleotides not matched to a gene: 14. The CDR3 region is CASSHLWDRQIYEQYF. The CDR3 DNA reads TGTGCCAGCAGCCACCTCTGGGACAGGCAGATATACGAGCAGTACTTC.

This clone was picked up a small number of times. The chain uses TRBV28 and TRBJ2-5; D perhaps matches TRBD1 (5 bases). The germline V gene encodes CDR1 MDHEN and CDR2 SYDVKM. V dropped 7 bases and J dropped 4 bases, with 10 bases sitting between them. CDR3 length: 12 residues. The CDR3 here is CASIGDRETQYF. For the CDR3, the DNA is TGTGCCAGCATAGGGGATAGAGAGACCCAGTACTTC. The variable domain in full, with the rest retrieved from reference TRBV28 and TRBJ2-5, is DVKVTQSSRYLVKRTGEKVFLECVQDMDHENMFWYRQDPGLGLRLIYFSYDVKMKEKGDIPEGYSVSREKKERFSLILESASTNQTSMYLCASIGDRETQYFGPGTRLLVL.

This clone showed up just a few times. The chain couples TRBV11-2 to TRBJ2-3; D unresolved. CDR3 length equals 12 residues. V was clipped by 5 bases and J by 3 bases, with 6 bases between them. Germline loops: CDR1 SGHAT, CDR2 FQNNGV. The DNA for the CDR3 is TGTGCCAGCAGCCTTCGGACAGATACGCAGTATTTT. Translating it yields CASSLRTDTQYF.

This clone appeared a few times. The V call is TRBV7-2, the J call TRBJ1-5, with 9 bases identical to TRBD1. V was clipped by 5 bases and J by 6 bases; unmatched bases: 20. CDR1 and CDR2 from the germline V gene are SGHTA and FQGNSA. CDR3 length: 19 residues. CDR3 in amino acids: CASSLSSGTGKLAAQPQHF. CDR3 DNA: TGTGCCAGCAGCCTTAGCTCCGGGACAGGGAAGTTAGCAGCTCAGCCCCAGCATTTT.

This clone was observed a few times. J is TRBJ2-5 and V is TRBV13; 11 bases agree with TRBD1. CDR1 and CDR2 from the germline V gene are PRHDT and FYEKMQ (reference sequence). The CDR3 runs 15 residues. The ends lost 5 bases at V and 4 bases at J; junction bases unmatched: 6. The CDR3 spells CASSEGQGARETQYF. The CDR3, as DNA: TGTGCCAGCAGCGAAGGACAGGGGGCGCGAGAGACCCAGTACTTC.